This T cell receptor (beta chain) emerged from a study of lymphopenia after photon versus proton radiotherapy (dated by TCRdb to between 2018 and 2021). About the full investigation: Photon and proton radiation therapy were compared by the study for their immunological effects in patients with gastrointestinal tumors who developed high-grade lymphopenia. A cohort of some 20 patients with gastrointestinal tumors who received either photon or proton therapy and subsequently developed lymphopenia was included. The goal of the study was to characterize the differences between the two radiation modalities in how they affect the immune system.

A word on this clone: Its antigen is not yet known. Qualities for individual bases were not recorded, and no much larger clone is one base off.

The library was made by the immunoSEQ multiplex PCR assay. Deep sequencing of rearranged TCR beta loci, alongside multiparametric flow cytometry, was used to profile T cell repertoires. What TCRdb holds here is the immuneACCESS table cut down to in-frame rearrangements. Part of the clones is not present; checked against another copy, under half of the missing clones reflect an unresolved V gene, and the others are unexplained. This sample comprises about 58,000 clones, roughly 84% of them detected only once. The ten largest clones capture around 2% of the sample. General study outcomes and caveats: During treatment, patients who received proton therapy stayed relatively stable, whereas patients who received photon therapy lost naive T cells and TCR diversity and gained effector/memory populations. Across the cohort, among patients who died, a greater drop in TCR diversity after the nadir was inversely correlated with overall survival time. After the lymphocyte count nadir, photon-treated repertoires showed oligoclonal expansion, especially of CD8+ Temra cells, which drove the drop in diversity. The survival association was assessed only in patients who died, and better survival with proton therapy was presented by the authors as a possibility rather than a demonstrated result.

The CDR3, from cysteine to phenylalanine, totals 11 residues. The entry retains the CDR3 DNA only, 33 bases that are in frame from base 1. CDR1 is given as SGHTS and CDR2 as YDEGEE, both from the germline V gene. V was cut back by 0 bases and J by 7 bases, leaving a gap of 1 base between them. This clonotype was obtained from a man aged 60 to 69 with pancreatic cancer. The chain joins TRBV5-8 to TRBJ1-4; a confident D gene designation cannot be given. The sample consisted of peripheral blood, taken from a patient treated with proton-based radiotherapy. The DNA is TGTGCCAGCAGCTTGGCTGAAAAACTGTTTTTT. The encoded protein is CASSLAEKLFF.